This T cell receptor beta chain was found in a study of blood T cell repertoires in COVID-19 (dated by TCRdb to the early 2020s). Looking at the study overall: Samples covering the acute and convalescent phases of COVID-19 were provided by collaborators in the United States, Italy and Spain. The repertoires were released in a freely available public database meant as a resource for research on the immune response to SARS-CoV-2. Where available, HLA class I and class II types were taken from metadata supplied by the sample provider and were not determined by assay-based typing. The samples were drawn from two sources: the first 160 participants of the ongoing ImmuneRACE study, and over 1,000 subjects contributed by 6 global collaborators. The dataset comprised deeply sampled blood TCRbeta repertoires from subjects exposed to, actively infected with, or recovered from COVID-19. Sample metadata almost always included a de-identified subject ID, COVID-19 status, age in years and sex. The material from the prospective study consisted of cDNA or gDNA derived from T cells, B-cell-depleted T cells, or PBMCs. Paper-wide results and their limitations: Clinical and demographic metadata were provided uncurated, with the amount varying by source and participant.

The CDR3 covers 14 residues, taking in both the cysteine and the phenylalanine. The kept DNA is CDR3 alone, 42 bases in frame from the first base. Trimmed from V: 1 base; trimmed from J: 5 bases; junction bases lacking a gene match: 3. Sequences KGHSH (CDR1) and LQKENI (CDR2) are obtained from the germline V gene. About this clone itself: Its cognate antigen has yet to be identified. Base-call qualities are not available, and no considerably larger clone is one nucleotide away.

TCRbeta CDR3 regions were amplified from genomic DNA by means of the immunoSEQ Assay, a bias-controlled multiplex PCR. The study's own analysis went as follows. The number of nucleated cells in each sample was estimated from the amplification of reference gene primers within the assay. To quantify the absolute abundance of each unique TCRbeta CDR3 rearrangement, sequence reads were collapsed and filtered. For each sample, productive Simpson clonality was calculated as the square root of Simpson's diversity index over productive rearrangements. Here the immuneACCESS table is served through TCRdb, limited to in-frame sequences with V and J called. Missing clones are a known gap in these copies; in checked studies unresolved V genes cover under half, and the rest lacks a known reason. V and J calls and clone size follow that table, whereas D and trimming were derived from the DNA. This sample comprises about 120,000 clones, 87% of them detected only once. Less than 30% of the sample belongs to the ten largest clones.

Collaborating institutions collected whole blood in K2EDTA tubes following their own protocols. For TCRbeta analysis, collaborators shipped samples in one of three forms: frozen whole blood, isolated PBMCs, or DNA extracted from either of those sample types. The sequence is built from TRBV18 and TRBJ1-2, and 8 junction bases match TRBD1. The sequencing sample was made of peripheral blood. The origin of this receptor is an older woman with acute or convalescent COVID-19. The CDR3 corresponds to CASSPLDRGYGYTF. The DNA reads TGTGCCAGCTCACCACTTGACAGGGGATATGGCTACACCTTC.